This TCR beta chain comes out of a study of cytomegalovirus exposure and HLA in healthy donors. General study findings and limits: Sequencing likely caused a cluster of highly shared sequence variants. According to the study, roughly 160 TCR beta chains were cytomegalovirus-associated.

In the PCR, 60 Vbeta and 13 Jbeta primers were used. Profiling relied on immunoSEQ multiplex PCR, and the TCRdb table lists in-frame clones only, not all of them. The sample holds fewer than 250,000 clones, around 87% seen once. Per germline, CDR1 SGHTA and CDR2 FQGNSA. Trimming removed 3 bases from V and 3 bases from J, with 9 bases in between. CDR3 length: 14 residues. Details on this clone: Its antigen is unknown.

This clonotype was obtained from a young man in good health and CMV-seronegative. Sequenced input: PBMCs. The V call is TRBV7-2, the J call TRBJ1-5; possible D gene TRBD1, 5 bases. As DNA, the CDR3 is TGTGCCAGCAGCTTTCACAGGACCAATCAGCCCCAGCATTTT. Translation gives CASSFHRTNQPQHF.